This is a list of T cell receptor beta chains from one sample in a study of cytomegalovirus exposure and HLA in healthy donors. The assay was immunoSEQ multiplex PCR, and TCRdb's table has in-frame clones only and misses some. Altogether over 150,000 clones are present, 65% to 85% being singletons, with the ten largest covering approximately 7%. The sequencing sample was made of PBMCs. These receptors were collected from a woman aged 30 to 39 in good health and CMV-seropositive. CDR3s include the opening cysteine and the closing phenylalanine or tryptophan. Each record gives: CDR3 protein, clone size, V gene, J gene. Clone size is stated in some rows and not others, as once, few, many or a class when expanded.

CDR3 protein: CASSPRRLQGRETQYF
clone size: NA
V gene: TRBV7-2
J gene: TRBJ2-5

CDR3 protein: CASTPMGEGASVYTF
clone size: NA
V gene: TRBV19
J gene: TRBJ1-2

CDR3 protein: CASSLASEGAGNTIYF
clone size: once
V gene: TRBV7-8
J gene: TRBJ1-3

CDR3 protein: CASSLGLSGETQYF
clone size: NA
V gene: TRBV5-1
J gene: TRBJ2-5

CDR3 protein: CASSQTGGRYTEAFF
clone size: NA
V gene: TRBV7-3
J gene: TRBJ1-1

CDR3 protein: CASSFGGRRNTIYF
clone size: NA
V gene: TRBV5-6
J gene: TRBJ1-3

CDR3 protein: CASSTGGVSGNTIYF
clone size: NA
V gene: TRBV2
J gene: TRBJ1-3

CDR3 protein: CASSRVGTGNTEAFF
clone size: NA
V gene: TRBV18
J gene: TRBJ1-1

CDR3 protein: CASSPTPLGANVLTF
clone size: NA
V gene: TRBV7-9
J gene: TRBJ2-6

CDR3 protein: CATSPSGRRGGTNEKLFF
clone size: NA
V gene: TRBV15
J gene: TRBJ1-4

CDR3 protein: CASTLGQGSSYEQYF
clone size: NA
V gene: TRBV4-2
J gene: TRBJ2-7

CDR3 protein: CASSPTGRGYTF
clone size: NA
V gene: TRBV6-5
J gene: TRBJ1-2

CDR3 protein: CASSQDVRFGGYTF
clone size: NA
V gene: TRBV4-1
J gene: TRBJ1-2

CDR3 protein: CASSPRHRVDEQFF
clone size: NA
V gene: TRBV7-3
J gene: TRBJ2-1

CDR3 protein: CASSLEASSFYEQYF
clone size: few
V gene: TRBV5-5
J gene: TRBJ2-7

CDR3 protein: CASSQRSGPGQGTYNEQFF
clone size: once
V gene: TRBV4-2
J gene: TRBJ2-1

CDR3 protein: CASSKLTEAYEQYF
clone size: many
V gene: TRBV28
J gene: TRBJ2-7

CDR3 protein: CASSVQGNSNQPQHF
clone size: NA
V gene: TRBV4-1
J gene: TRBJ1-5

CDR3 protein: CASTSSGGSSYEQYF
clone size: few
V gene: TRBV28
J gene: TRBJ2-7

CDR3 protein: CASRPTSGGAGETQYF
clone size: NA
V gene: TRBV5-8
J gene: TRBJ2-5

CDR3 protein: CASSFAGSNEQYF
clone size: NA
V gene: TRBV11-1
J gene: TRBJ2-7

CDR3 protein: CASSLKGTEAFF
clone size: NA
V gene: TRBV5-5
J gene: TRBJ1-1

CDR3 protein: CASTRRRGDGANVLTF
clone size: NA
V gene: TRBV11-2
J gene: TRBJ2-6

CDR3 protein: CASSQGEAPVRISPLHF
clone size: NA
V gene: TRBV4-3
J gene: TRBJ1-6

CDR3 protein: CASSVSGQSDTQYF
clone size: once
V gene: TRBV9
J gene: TRBJ2-3

CDR3 protein: CAWVLQINTEAFF
clone size: NA
V gene: TRBV30
J gene: TRBJ1-1

CDR3 protein: CASSLDADGYTF
clone size: once
V gene: TRBV5-1
J gene: TRBJ1-2

CDR3 protein: CASSLQGSSYNEQFF
clone size: NA
V gene: TRBV9
J gene: TRBJ2-1

CDR3 protein: CASEGQGIDEQYF
clone size: NA
V gene: TRBV6-1
J gene: TRBJ2-7

CDR3 protein: CASSPGDRPPNTEAFF
clone size: NA
V gene: TRBV2
J gene: TRBJ1-1

CDR3 protein: CASSISTGTGLYEQYF
clone size: NA
V gene: TRBV19
J gene: TRBJ2-7

CDR3 protein: CASSFTGGQGTDTQYF
clone size: few
V gene: TRBV5-1
J gene: TRBJ2-3

CDR3 protein: CASSLRDRVSEQYF
clone size: NA
V gene: TRBV7-2
J gene: TRBJ2-7

CDR3 protein: CSVSGQGVEKLFF
clone size: NA
V gene: TRBV29-1
J gene: TRBJ1-4

CDR3 protein: CATSRAAGPNTGELFF
clone size: NA
V gene: TRBV15
J gene: TRBJ2-2

CDR3 protein: CSSSLARGGSADSPLHF
clone size: NA
V gene: TRBV7-9
J gene: TRBJ1-6

CDR3 protein: CASTKSTGGETQYF
clone size: NA
V gene: TRBV9
J gene: TRBJ2-5

CDR3 protein: CASRLAAGTRNGSATDTQYF
clone size: many
V gene: TRBV12-2
J gene: TRBJ2-3

CDR3 protein: CASSPPGLAGGDPSTDTQYF
clone size: NA
V gene: TRBV7-7
J gene: TRBJ2-3

CDR3 protein: CASSRRGSADTQYF
clone size: NA
V gene: TRBV19
J gene: TRBJ2-3

CDR3 protein: CASKVGSQETQYF
clone size: NA
V gene: TRBV2
J gene: TRBJ2-5

CDR3 protein: CASSIIIFGGQGTDNSPLHF
clone size: few
V gene: TRBV19
J gene: TRBJ1-6

CDR3 protein: CASSEQGVGEETQYF
clone size: NA
V gene: TRBV7-9
J gene: TRBJ2-5